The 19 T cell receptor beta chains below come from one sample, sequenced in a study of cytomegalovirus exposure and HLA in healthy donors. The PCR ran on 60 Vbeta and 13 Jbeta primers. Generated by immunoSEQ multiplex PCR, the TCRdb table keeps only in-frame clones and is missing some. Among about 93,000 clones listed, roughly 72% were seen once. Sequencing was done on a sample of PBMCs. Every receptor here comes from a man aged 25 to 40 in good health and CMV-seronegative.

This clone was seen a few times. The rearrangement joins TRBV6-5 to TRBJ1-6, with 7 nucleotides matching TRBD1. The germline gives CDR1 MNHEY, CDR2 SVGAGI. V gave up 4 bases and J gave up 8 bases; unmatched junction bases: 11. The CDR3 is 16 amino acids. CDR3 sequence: CASSFDGTASHSPLHF. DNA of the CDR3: TGTGCCAGCAGTTTCGACGGGACAGCGAGCCATTCACCCCTCCACTTT.

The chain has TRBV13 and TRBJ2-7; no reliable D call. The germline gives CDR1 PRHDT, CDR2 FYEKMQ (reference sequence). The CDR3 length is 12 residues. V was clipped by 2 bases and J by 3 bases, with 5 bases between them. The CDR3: CASSLQRYEQYF. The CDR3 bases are TGTGCCAGCAGCTTACAGCGCTACGAGCAGTACTTC. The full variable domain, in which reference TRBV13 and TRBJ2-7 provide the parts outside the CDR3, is AAGVIQSPRHLIKEKRETATLKCYPIPRHDTVYWYQQGPGQDPQFLISFYEKMQSDKGSIPDRFSAQQFSDYHSELNMSSLELGDSALYFCASSLQRYEQYFGPGTRLTVT.

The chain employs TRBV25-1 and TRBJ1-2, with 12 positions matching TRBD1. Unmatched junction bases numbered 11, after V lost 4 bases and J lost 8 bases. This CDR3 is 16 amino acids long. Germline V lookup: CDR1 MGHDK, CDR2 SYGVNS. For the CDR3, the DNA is TGTGCCAGCAGTGTACTAGGGACAGGGGGCCTGGGGGGCTACACCTTC. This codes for CASSVLGTGGLGGYTF.

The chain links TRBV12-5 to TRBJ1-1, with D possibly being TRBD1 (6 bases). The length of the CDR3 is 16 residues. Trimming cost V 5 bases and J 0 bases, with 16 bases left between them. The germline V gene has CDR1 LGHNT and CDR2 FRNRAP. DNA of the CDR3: TGTGCTAGTGGTCGCAATACAGGGAAAATGAACACTGAAGCTTTCTTT. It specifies CASGRNTGKMNTEAFF.

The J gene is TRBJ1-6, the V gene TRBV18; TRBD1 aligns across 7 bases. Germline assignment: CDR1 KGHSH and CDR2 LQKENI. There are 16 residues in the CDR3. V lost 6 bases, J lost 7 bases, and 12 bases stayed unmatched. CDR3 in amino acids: CASSRRADRDNSPLHF. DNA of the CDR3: TGTGCCAGCTCGCGCCGGGCAGACAGGGACAATTCACCCCTCCACTTT.

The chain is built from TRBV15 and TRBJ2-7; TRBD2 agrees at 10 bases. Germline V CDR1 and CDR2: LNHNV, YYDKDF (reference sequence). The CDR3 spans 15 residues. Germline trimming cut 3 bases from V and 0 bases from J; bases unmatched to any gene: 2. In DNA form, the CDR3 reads TGTGCCACCAGCAGGCTAGCGGGAGACTCCTACGAGCAGTACGTC. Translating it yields CATSRLAGDSYEQYV.

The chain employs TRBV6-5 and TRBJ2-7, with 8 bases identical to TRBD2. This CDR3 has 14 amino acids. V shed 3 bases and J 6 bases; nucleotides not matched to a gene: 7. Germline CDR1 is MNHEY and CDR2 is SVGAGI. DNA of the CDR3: TGTGCCAGCAGTTATGATGGCGGGGGGTCCGAGCAGTACTTC. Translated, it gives CASSYDGGGSEQYF.

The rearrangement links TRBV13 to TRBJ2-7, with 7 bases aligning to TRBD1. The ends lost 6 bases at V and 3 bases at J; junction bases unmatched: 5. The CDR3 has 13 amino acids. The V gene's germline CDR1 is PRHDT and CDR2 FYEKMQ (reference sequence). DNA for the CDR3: TGTGCCAGCAGTCAGGGACAGTTCTACGAGCAGTACTTC. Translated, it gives CASSQGQFYEQYF.

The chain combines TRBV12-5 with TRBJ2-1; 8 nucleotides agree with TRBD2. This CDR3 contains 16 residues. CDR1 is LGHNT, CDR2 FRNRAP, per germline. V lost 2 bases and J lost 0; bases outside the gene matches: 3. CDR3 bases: TGTGCTAGTGGTTTGACTAGCGGAAGCTCCTACAATGAGCAGTTCTTC. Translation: CASGLTSGSSYNEQFF.

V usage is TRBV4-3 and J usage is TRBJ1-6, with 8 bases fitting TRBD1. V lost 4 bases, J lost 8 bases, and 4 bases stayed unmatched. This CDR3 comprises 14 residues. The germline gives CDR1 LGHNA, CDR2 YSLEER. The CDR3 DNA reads TGCGCCAGCAGCCCGGACAGGGTGGATTCACCCCTCCACTTT. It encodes CASSPDRVDSPLHF.

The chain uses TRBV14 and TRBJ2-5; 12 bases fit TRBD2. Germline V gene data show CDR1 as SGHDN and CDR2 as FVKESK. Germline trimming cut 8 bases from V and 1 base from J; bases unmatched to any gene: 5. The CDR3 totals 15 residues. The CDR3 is CASGRTSGTQETQYF. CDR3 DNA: TGTGCCAGCGGAAGGACTAGCGGGACCCAAGAGACCCAGTACTTC.

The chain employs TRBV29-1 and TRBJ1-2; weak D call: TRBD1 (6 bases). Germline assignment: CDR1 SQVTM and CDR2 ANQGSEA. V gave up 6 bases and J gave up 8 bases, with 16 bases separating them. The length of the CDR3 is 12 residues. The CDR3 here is CSVPTGTRGYTF. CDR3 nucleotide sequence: TGCAGCGTCCCGACAGGTACGAGGGGCTACACCTTC.

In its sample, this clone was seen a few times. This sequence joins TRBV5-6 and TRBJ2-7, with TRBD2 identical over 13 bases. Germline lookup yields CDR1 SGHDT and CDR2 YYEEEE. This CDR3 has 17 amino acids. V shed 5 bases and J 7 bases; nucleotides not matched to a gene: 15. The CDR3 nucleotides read TGTGCCAGCAGTTTCTCACGGGGGACTAGCGGGGATTTGGAGCAGTACTTC. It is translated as CASSFSRGTSGDLEQYF.

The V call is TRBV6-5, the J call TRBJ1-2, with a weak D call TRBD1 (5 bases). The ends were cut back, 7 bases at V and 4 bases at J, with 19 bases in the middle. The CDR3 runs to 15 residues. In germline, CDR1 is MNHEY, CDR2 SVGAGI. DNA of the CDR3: TGTGCCAGCAAGTCGGGGGGAGGGACCTTCTATGGCTACACCTTC. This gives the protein CASKSGGGTFYGYTF.

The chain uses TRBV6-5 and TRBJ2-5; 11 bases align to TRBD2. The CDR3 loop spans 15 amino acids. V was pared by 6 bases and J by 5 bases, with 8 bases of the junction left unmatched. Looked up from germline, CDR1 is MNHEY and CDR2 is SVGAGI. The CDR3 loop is CASRIAGGPGETQYF. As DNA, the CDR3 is TGTGCCAGCAGAATAGCGGGAGGGCCGGGGGAGACCCAGTACTTC.

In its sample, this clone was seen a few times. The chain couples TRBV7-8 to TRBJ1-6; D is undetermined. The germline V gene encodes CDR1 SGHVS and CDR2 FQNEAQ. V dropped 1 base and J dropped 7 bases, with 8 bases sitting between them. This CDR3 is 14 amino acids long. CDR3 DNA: TGTGCCAGCAGCTTAGGTTCAGTCAATTCACCCCTCCACTTT. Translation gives CASSLGSVNSPLHF.

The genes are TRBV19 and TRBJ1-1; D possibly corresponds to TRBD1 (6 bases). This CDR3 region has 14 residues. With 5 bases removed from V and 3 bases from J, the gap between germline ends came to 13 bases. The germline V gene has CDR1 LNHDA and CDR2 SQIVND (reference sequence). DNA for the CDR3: TGTGCCAGTAGTCCCCAGGGGACCCACACTGAAGCTTTCTTT. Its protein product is CASSPQGTHTEAFF.

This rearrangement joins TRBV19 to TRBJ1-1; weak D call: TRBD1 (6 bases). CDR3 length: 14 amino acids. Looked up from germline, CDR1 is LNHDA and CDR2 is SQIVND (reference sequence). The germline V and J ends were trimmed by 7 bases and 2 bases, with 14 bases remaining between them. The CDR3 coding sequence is TGTGCCAGTATGACGGGACAAAGCAACACTGAAGCTTTCTTT. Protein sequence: CASMTGQSNTEAFF.

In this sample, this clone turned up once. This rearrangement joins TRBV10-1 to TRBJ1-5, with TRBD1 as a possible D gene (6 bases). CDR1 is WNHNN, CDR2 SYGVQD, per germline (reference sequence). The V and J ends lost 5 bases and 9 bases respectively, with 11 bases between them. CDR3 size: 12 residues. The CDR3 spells CASSPTGRPQHF. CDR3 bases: TGCGCCAGCAGTCCTACAGGGCGGCCCCAGCATTTT.